The present T cell receptor beta chain was sequenced within a study of tumor-infiltrating T cells and Merkel cell polyomavirus (dated by TCRdb to 2017 to 2019). With respect to the entire study: The study examined CD8+ T cells specific for the Merkel cell polyomavirus KLL epitope in Merkel cell carcinoma patients. Varying disease stages were represented at patient presentation, and patients were followed for a median of about 2.8 years (range roughly 1.1 to 6.0 years). Varied, non-standardized therapies, including chemotherapy, radiation and immunotherapies, were received by the patients. In about 15 samples, KLL-tetramer-sorted cells taken from blood or tumor-infiltrating lymphocytes underwent TRB sequencing, as did 11 to 12 matched whole-tumor samples. The majority of whole-tumor samples consisted of roughly 25-micron curls cut from formalin-fixed, paraffin-embedded tissue blocks. In the whole study, one tumor sample was a frozen nodal tumor digest, and another tumor sample was a flash-frozen core biopsy of a metastasis.

Summary of the overall study and its limitations: The small sample size of the study (n of about 13 patients) is recognized as a limitation. Because the study covered only a single viral epitope, T cells targeting other Merkel cell polyomavirus epitopes were not captured. KLL-specific TRB repertoires were diverse and mostly private, with just one public clonotype, shared by two patients, among hundreds of unique sequences. More unique KLL-specific clonotypes in tumors (about 5-120 vs 0-3) was associated with a significant MCC-specific survival advantage (P = 0.0051). Significantly improved MCC-specific survival was associated with a higher fraction of KLL-specific T cells within tumors (roughly 1.9-18% versus about 0-0.15%).

CDR1 SGDLS and CDR2 YYNGEE are derived from the germline V gene. Inclusive of the bounding cysteine and phenylalanine, the CDR3 is 14 residues long. The entry retains the CDR3 DNA only, 42 bases that are in frame from base 1. Here V drops 0 bases and J drops 4 bases, and the junction holds 1 base not matched to any gene. Robust positive staining for Merkel cell polyomavirus Large T antigen was observed by immunohistochemistry in the tumors of all patients. The study included roughly twelve Merkel cell carcinoma patients who had robust KLL-tetramer+ populations, above 0.04% of CD8+ T cells, in blood and/or cultured TIL. All patients were identified as Caucasian, and a median age of roughly 65 years (range roughly 45 to 85 years) was recorded. Lymph node tumors were analyzed for patients with unknown primaries presenting with nodal disease, or where primary tissue was insufficient. Library preparation employed the immunoSEQ multiplex PCR assay. Adaptive Biotechnologies (Seattle, WA) carried out the genomic DNA extraction, TRB sequencing and normalization. As for the authors' bioinformatics: Clonality was calculated as one minus the Shannon entropy of productive TRB sequences, normalized by log2 of unique productive sequences. KLL-specific clonotypes in tumors were found by matching TCRbeta CDR3 amino acid sequences to the sequences from the tetramer-sorted sample of each patient. TCRdb stores this immuneACCESS table with in-frame sequences only. Part of the clones is absent; in the studies checked, under half of the shortfall reflects unresolved V genes, and no reason is known for the rest. The V and J calls and clone size are taken from that table; D and trimming were inferred from the DNA. The sample table holds some 25,000 clones, of which 87% were seen once. More than 2.5% of the sample is held by the ten biggest clonotypes.

This clone was found a few times. Its antigen target is currently unknown. No base quality information exists; no much larger clone differs at one position. The source material was lymph node tissue. Here the chain combines TRBV9 and TRBJ2-3, with 8 bases aligning to TRBD2. This clonotype originated in a man aged 45 to 65 with Merkel cell carcinoma. The DNA is as follows: TGTGCCAGCAGCGTAGGGGGACTAGCAGATACGCAGTATTTT. Translated, this gives CASSVGGLADTQYF.